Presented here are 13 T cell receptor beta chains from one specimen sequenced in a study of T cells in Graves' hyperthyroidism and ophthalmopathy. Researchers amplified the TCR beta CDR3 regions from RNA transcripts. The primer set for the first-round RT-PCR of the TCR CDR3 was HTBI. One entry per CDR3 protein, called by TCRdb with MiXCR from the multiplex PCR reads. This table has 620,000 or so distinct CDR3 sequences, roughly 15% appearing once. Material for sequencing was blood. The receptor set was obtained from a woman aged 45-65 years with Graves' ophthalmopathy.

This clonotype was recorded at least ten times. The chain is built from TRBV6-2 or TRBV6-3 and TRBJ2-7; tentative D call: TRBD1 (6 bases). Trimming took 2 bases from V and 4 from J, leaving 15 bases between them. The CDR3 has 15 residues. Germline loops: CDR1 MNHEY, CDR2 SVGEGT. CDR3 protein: CASSYPGTPPYEQYF. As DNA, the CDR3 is TGTGCCAGCAGTTACCCCGGGACACCACCGTACGAGCAGTACTTC.

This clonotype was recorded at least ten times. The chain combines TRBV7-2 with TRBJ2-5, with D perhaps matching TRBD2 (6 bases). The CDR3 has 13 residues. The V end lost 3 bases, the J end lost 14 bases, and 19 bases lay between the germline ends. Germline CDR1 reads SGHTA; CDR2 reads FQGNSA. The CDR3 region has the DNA TGTGCCAGCAGCTTTCGACCCCGGGACTCATACTACTTC. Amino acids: CASSFRPRDSYYF. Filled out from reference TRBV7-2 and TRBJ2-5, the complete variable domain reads GAGVSQSPSNKVTEKGKDVELRCDPISGHTALYWYRQSLGQGLEFLIYFQGNSAPDKSGLPSDRFSAERTGGSVSTLTIQRTQQEDSAVYLCASSFRPRDSYYFGPGTRLLVL.

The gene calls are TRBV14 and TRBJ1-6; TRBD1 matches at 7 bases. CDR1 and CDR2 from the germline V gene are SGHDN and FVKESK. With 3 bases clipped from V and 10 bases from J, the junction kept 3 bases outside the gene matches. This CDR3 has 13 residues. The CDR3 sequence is CASSQGQFSPLHF. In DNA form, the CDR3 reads TGTGCCAGCAGCCAGGGACAGTTCTCACCCCTCCACTTT.

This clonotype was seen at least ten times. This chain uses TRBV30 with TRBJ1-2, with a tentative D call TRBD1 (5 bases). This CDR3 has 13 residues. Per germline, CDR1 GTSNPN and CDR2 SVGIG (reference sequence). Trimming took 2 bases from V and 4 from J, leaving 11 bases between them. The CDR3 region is CAWSSGTAYGYTF. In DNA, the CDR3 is TGTGCCTGGAGTTCCGGGACGGCCTATGGCTACACCTTC.

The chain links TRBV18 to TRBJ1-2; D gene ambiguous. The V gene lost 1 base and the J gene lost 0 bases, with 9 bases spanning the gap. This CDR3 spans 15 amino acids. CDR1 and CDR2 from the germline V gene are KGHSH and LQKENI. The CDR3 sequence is CASSPLQPSNYGYTF. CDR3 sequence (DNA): TGTGCCAGCTCACCACTTCAGCCTTCTAACTATGGCTACACCTTC.

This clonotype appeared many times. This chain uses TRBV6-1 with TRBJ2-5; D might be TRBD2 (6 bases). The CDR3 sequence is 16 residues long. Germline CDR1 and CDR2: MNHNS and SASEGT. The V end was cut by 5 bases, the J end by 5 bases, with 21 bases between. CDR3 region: CASSKLAENLGETQYF. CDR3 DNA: TGTGCCAGCAGTAAATTAGCGGAAAACCTTGGGGAGACCCAGTACTTC.

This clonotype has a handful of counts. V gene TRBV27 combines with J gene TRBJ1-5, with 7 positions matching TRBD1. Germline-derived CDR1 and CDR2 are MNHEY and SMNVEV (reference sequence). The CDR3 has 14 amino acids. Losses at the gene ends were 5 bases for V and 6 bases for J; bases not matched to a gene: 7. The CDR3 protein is CASSPYRGTQPQHF. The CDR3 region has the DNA TGTGCCAGCAGTCCCTACAGGGGTACTCAGCCCCAGCATTTT.

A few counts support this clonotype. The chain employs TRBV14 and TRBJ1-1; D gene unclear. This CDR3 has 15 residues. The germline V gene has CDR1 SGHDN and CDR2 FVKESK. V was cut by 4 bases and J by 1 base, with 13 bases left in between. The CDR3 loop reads CASSLRTGKNTEAFF. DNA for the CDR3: TGTGCCAGCAGCCTGCGTACGGGAAAGAACACTGAAGCTTTCTTT. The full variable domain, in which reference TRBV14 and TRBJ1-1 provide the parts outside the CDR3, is EAGVTQFPSHSVIEKGQTVTLRCDPISGHDNLYWYRRVMGKEIKFLLHFVKESKQDESGMPNNRFLAERTGGTYSTLKVQPAELEDSGVYFCASSLRTGKNTEAFFGQGTRLTVV.

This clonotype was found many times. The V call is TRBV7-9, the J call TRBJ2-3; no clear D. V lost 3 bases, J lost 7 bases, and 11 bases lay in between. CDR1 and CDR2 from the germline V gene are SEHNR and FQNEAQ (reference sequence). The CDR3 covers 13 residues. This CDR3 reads CASSFVGSNTQYF. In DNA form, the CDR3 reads TGTGCCAGCAGCTTCGTTGGATCGAATACGCAGTATTTT.

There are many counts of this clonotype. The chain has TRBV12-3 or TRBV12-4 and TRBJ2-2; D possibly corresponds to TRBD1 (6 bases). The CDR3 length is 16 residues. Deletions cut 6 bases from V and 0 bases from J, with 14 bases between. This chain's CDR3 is CASSPDRPANTGELFF. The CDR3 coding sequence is TGTGCCAGCAGCCCGGACAGACCAGCGAACACCGGGGAGCTGTTTTTT.

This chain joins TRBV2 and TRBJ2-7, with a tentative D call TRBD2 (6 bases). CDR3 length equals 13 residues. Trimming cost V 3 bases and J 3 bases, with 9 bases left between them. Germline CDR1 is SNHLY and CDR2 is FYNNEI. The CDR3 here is CASSEGTHYEQYF. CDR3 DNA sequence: TGTGCCAGCAGTGAGGGGACTCACTACGAGCAGTACTTC.

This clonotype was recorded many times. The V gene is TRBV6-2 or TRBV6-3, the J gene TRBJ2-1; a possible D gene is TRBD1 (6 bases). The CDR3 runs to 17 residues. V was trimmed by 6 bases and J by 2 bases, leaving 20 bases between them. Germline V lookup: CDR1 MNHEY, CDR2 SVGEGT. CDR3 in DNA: TGTGCCAGCAGCCTTTTCCGGGACATAGCCACCTACAATGAGCAGTTCTTC. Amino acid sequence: CASSLFRDIATYNEQFF.

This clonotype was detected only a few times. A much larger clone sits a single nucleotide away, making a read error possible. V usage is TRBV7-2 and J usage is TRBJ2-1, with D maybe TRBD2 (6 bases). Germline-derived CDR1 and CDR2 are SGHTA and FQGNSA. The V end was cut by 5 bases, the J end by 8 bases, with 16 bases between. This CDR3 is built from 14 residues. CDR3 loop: CASSANGSLDEQFF. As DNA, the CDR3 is TGTGCCAGCAGCGCTAACGGGAGTCTAGATGAGCAGTTCTTC.